One and the same sample provided the 23 T cell receptor beta chains below, sequenced in a study of blood T cell repertoires in COVID-19. Clones were sequenced by immunoSEQ multiplex PCR, and TCRdb holds only the in-frame ones, with some missing. The sample has 350,000 to 450,000 clones, around 88% seen once. Sequences were obtained from peripheral blood. Every receptor here comes from a woman aged 55-69 years with COVID-19, enrolled during active disease.

This chain joins TRBV12-3 or TRBV12-4 and TRBJ1-1; perhaps TRBD1 as D (6 bases). The germline V and J ends were trimmed by 6 bases and 0 bases, with 8 bases remaining between them. CDR3 size: 13 residues. The DNA for the CDR3 is TGTGCCAGCAGCGGGACATTGAACACTGAAGCTTTCTTT. Protein sequence: CASSGTLNTEAFF.

The chain recombines TRBV29-1 with TRBJ2-7; D may be TRBD1 (5 bases). The germline V and J ends were trimmed by 4 bases and 2 bases, with 12 bases remaining between them. The CDR3 has 13 amino acids. Looked up from germline, CDR1 is SQVTM and CDR2 is ANQGSEA. The CDR3 coding sequence is TGCAGCGTTGCAGGGATCTTCACCTACGAGCAGTACTTC. Residues: CSVAGIFTYEQYF.

This chain connects TRBV7-7 to TRBJ2-2; D remains unclear. Germline-derived CDR1 and CDR2 are SSHAT and FNYEAQ (reference sequence). V gave up 1 base and J gave up 2 bases, with 8 bases separating them. The CDR3 extends over 15 amino acids. Here the CDR3 reads CASSLESSNTGELFF. The CDR3 DNA sequence: TGTGCCAGCAGCTTAGAGAGTTCAAACACCGGGGAGCTGTTTTTT.

The V and J genes are TRBV4-1 and TRBJ1-1; no definite D call. Per the germline V gene, CDR1 is MGHRA and CDR2 is YSYEKL. The V gene lost 0 bases and the J gene lost 5 bases, with 19 bases spanning the gap. This CDR3 contains 17 residues. The CDR3 reads CASSQDLNVDFRTEAFF. The CDR3 nucleotides are TGCGCCAGCAGCCAAGATCTTAATGTTGATTTCCGGACTGAAGCTTTCTTT.

Regarding this clone: A far bigger clonotype differs at one base, so this is likely a read error. Other DNA sequences in this specimen translate into the identical CDR3. This chain joins TRBV5-6 and TRBJ1-2, with TRBD1 as a possible D gene (5 bases). The CDR3 length is 13 residues. The V and J ends lost 0 bases and 2 bases respectively, with 5 bases between them. Germline values: CDR1 SGHDT, CDR2 YYEEEE. Here the CDR3 DNA reads TGTGCCAGCAGCTTGGGGGGCAACTATGGCTACACCTTC. Translating it yields CASSLGGNYGYTF.

This CDR3 reads CASSEERGGYNEQFF. CDR3 coding DNA: TGTGCCAGCAGTGAGGAGCGGGGCGGCTACAATGAGCAGTTCTTC. V gene TRBV2 combines with J gene TRBJ2-1; 7 bases line up with TRBD2. The CDR3 sequence is 15 residues long. The V gene end was trimmed by 3 bases and the J gene end by 3 bases; junction bases not matched to a gene: 5. Germline-derived CDR1 and CDR2 are SNHLY and FYNNEI.

V usage is TRBV5-5 and J usage is TRBJ1-5; 7 positions agree with TRBD1. This CDR3 region has 15 residues. CDR1 is SGHKS and CDR2 is YYEKEE in the germline V gene (reference sequence). J was trimmed by 6 bases and V by 5 bases; bases with no gene match: 11. This CDR3 reads CASSAGGGPSQPQHF. The CDR3 nucleotides are TGTGCCAGCAGTGCGGGAGGGGGCCCCTCTCAGCCCCAGCATTTT.

In its sample, this clone was seen once. The chain links TRBV24-1 to TRBJ2-2; 9 bases are shared with TRBD2. This CDR3 is 19 amino acids long. Unmatched junction bases numbered 13, after V lost 1 base and J lost 5 bases. Per the germline V gene, CDR1 is KGHDR and CDR2 is SFDVKD. This CDR3 is CATSDFRIAGAARTGELFF. As DNA, the CDR3 is TGTGCCACCAGTGATTTCAGGATAGCGGGGGCCGCGAGAACCGGGGAGCTGTTTTTT.

The rearrangement links TRBV6-6 to TRBJ2-7, with 11 bases that match TRBD2. The CDR3 is 17 residues long. Germline trimming cut 5 bases from V and 3 bases from J; bases unmatched to any gene: 12. Germline V gene lookup returns CDR1 MNHNY and CDR2 SVGAGI (reference sequence). The CDR3 nucleotides are TGTGCCAGCAGTCACCCCGGTCTAGCGGGGGGCCTCTACGAGCAGTACTTC. Translation: CASSHPGLAGGLYEQYF.

This chain joins TRBV13 and TRBJ1-2; the D gene is possibly TRBD1 (6 bases). The CDR3 contains 14 residues. From germline, CDR1 is PRHDT and CDR2 FYEKMQ (reference sequence). The V gene lost 5 bases and the J gene lost 6 bases, with 16 bases spanning the gap. In DNA, the CDR3 is TGTGCCAGCAGCCGAGGTCAGGGGTTGAATGGCTACACCTTC. Translation gives CASSRGQGLNGYTF.

The chain uses TRBV7-6 and TRBJ1-5; 8 nucleotides line up with TRBD1. V lost 5 bases, J lost 7 bases, and 10 bases stayed unmatched. Germline V CDR1 and CDR2: SGHVS, FNYEAQ. CDR3 length: 15 residues. CDR3 residues: CASSRIQGAGQPQHF. The CDR3 bases are TGTGCCAGCAGCCGTATTCAGGGGGCAGGGCAGCCCCAGCATTTT.

The chain recombines TRBV7-8 with TRBJ1-4; D is uncertain. Trimming pared 5 bases from V and 4 bases from J, leaving 11 bases between. The length of the CDR3 is 14 residues. Germline values: CDR1 SGHVS, CDR2 FQNEAQ. CDR3 residues: CASSRGRDNEKLFF. The CDR3 region has the DNA TGTGCCAGCAGCCGAGGACGGGATAATGAAAAACTGTTTTTT.

V gene TRBV3-1 (or the pseudogene TRBV3-2) combines with J gene TRBJ1-1; D possibly corresponds to TRBD1 (6 bases). The ends were cut back, 4 bases at V and 6 bases at J, with 18 bases in the middle. CDR3 length equals 15 residues. The germline V gene encodes CDR1 LGHDT and CDR2 YNNKEL (reference sequence). The CDR3, as DNA: TGTGCCAGCAGCCGCACGATGGACAGCTCGTCTGAAGCTTTCTTT. Translating gives CASSRTMDSSSEAFF.

This clone was seen once. V gene TRBV29-1 combines with J gene TRBJ1-2; D is possibly TRBD1 (6 bases). CDR3 length: 16 residues. V gave up 6 bases and J gave up 4 bases, with 24 bases separating them. The germline CDR1 and CDR2 sequences are SQVTM and ANQGSEA. The DNA for the CDR3 is TGCAGCGTCGGCTCCGGACCAGGGGCCGTGGGCTATGGCTACACCTTC. As protein: CSVGSGPGAVGYGYTF.

The count of this clone is one. This sequence joins TRBV2 and TRBJ2-1; tentatively, D is TRBD2 (6 bases). CDR1 SNHLY and CDR2 FYNNEI come from the germline V gene. The CDR3 spans 16 residues. Trimming stripped 6 bases from V and 1 base from J, with 16 bases between. Here the CDR3 reads CASSLTPSGSYNEQFF. The CDR3 DNA reads TGTGCCAGCAGCCTGACACCCAGCGGGTCCTACAATGAGCAGTTCTTC.

CDR3 nucleotide sequence: TGTGCCAGCAGCAGGGGACTAGCGGGGCCCCAAGAGACCCAGTACTTC. Protein sequence: CASSRGLAGPQETQYF. This sequence joins TRBV7-7 and TRBJ2-5, with TRBD2 identical over 13 bases. V lost 5 bases and J lost 1; bases outside the gene matches: 4. The CDR3 length is 16 residues. Germline V lookup: CDR1 SSHAT, CDR2 FNYEAQ (reference sequence).

The V and J genes are TRBV7-3 and TRBJ2-7, with 8 bases identical to TRBD2. The CDR3 spans 15 residues. V gave up 2 bases and J gave up 1 base; unmatched junction bases: 4. The germline V gene has CDR1 SGHTA and CDR2 FQGTGA. The CDR3 DNA sequence: TGTGCCAGCAGCTTAGGAGCGGGAGTATCCTACGAGCAGTACTTC. This codes for CASSLGAGVSYEQYF.

This clone was seen a single time. CDR3 in amino acids: CASSVGSPDIHSSYNEQFF. The CDR3, as DNA: TGTGCCAGCAGCGTAGGGTCCCCCGACATCCACAGCTCCTACAATGAGCAGTTCTTC. V and J are TRBV9 and TRBJ2-1; D is unclear. The ends were cut back, 0 bases at V and 0 bases at J, with 19 bases in the middle. This CDR3 has 19 amino acids. CDR1 is SGDLS, CDR2 YYNGEE, per germline.

The chain carries TRBV4-3 and TRBJ2-3; 8 bases map to TRBD2. Trimming cost V 1 base and J 5 bases; bases outside gene matches: 8. Germline V CDR1 and CDR2: LGHNA, YSLEER. The CDR3 is 16 amino acids. The CDR3 is CASSQVPGGQGDTQYF. The CDR3 DNA reads as TGCGCCAGCAGCCAAGTACCGGGGGGGCAAGGAGATACGCAGTATTTT.

This chain joins TRBV6-2 or TRBV6-3 and TRBJ1-2; no firm D call. The germline V gene encodes CDR1 MNHEY and CDR2 SVGEGT. The CDR3 sequence is 15 residues long. Between the trimmed V and J ends, which lost 6 bases and 5 bases, there was a span of 19 bases. CDR3 region: CASSERRVKEYGYTF. The CDR3 DNA is TGTGCCAGCAGCGAGAGGAGGGTTAAAGAGTATGGCTACACCTTC.

The rearrangement links TRBV28 to TRBJ2-4; D unresolved. The V gene's germline CDR1 is MDHEN and CDR2 SYDVKM. The CDR3 contains 11 residues. V lost 2 bases and J lost 7, with 3 bases in between. CDR3 in amino acids: CASSLANIQYF. The CDR3 DNA follows: TGTGCCAGCAGTTTAGCGAACATTCAGTACTTC.

The table lists this clone with a count of one. The chain employs TRBV11-1 and TRBJ2-5, with 8 bases that match TRBD2. Per the germline V gene, CDR1 is SGHAT and CDR2 is FQDESV (reference sequence). Trimming cost V 3 bases and J 4 bases; bases outside gene matches: 7. The CDR3 spans 15 residues. CDR3 DNA sequence: TGTGCCAGCAGCTTTGAGGACGGGAGGGCAGAGACCCAGTACTTC. This encodes CASSFEDGRAETQYF.

The V gene is TRBV10-3, the J gene TRBJ2-2; 15 bases align to TRBD2. V trimming: 2 bases; J trimming: 5 bases; junction bases outside the gene matches: 12. The germline V gene encodes CDR1 ENHRY and CDR2 SYGVKD. This CDR3 has 20 residues. The CDR3 region is CAISEPRTSGGARRTGELFF. CDR3 sequence (DNA): TGTGCCATCAGTGAGCCGAGGACTAGCGGGGGGGCGAGGAGGACCGGGGAGCTGTTTTTT.